Listed below are T cell receptor beta chains from one sample, sequenced in a study of T cells in Graves' hyperthyroidism and ophthalmopathy. TCRdb processed the multiplex PCR reads anew with MiXCR; each CDR3 protein has one entry. This sample has 530,000 or so distinct CDR3 sequences, with 17% found just once. The sample consisted of blood. These receptors all stem from a woman between 18 and 29 years old with Graves' ophthalmopathy. The CDR3 runs from the conserved cysteine through the conserved F or W. The D gene is left open where the match is weak. Only part of the rows carry a size: once, few, many, or a class if the clone is expanded.

V: TRBV2
J: TRBJ1-4
D: NA
size: many
CDR3: CASSSVGEKLFF
DNA: TGTGCCAGCAGTAGCGTCGGGGAAAAACTGTTTTTT

V: TRBV12-3/TRBV12-4
J: TRBJ1-1
D: NA
size: many
CDR3: CASSLQRLNTEAFF
DNA: TGTGCCAGCAGTCTTCAACGACTGAACACTGAAGCTTTCTTT

V: TRBV5-1
J: TRBJ2-3
D: TRBD2
size: NA
CDR3: CASSAKAGGHTDTQYF
DNA: TGCGCCAGCAGCGCAAAAGCGGGGGGACACACAGATACGCAGTATTTT

V: TRBV9
J: TRBJ1-1
D: NA
size: many
CDR3: CASSVDMGLNTEAFF
DNA: TGTGCCAGCAGCGTAGATATGGGTTTGAACACTGAAGCTTTCTTT

V: TRBV12-3/TRBV12-4
J: TRBJ2-3
D: NA
size: once
CDR3: CASHAGALNPDTQYF
DNA: TGTGCCAGCCACGCGGGGGCCCTCAACCCAGATACGCAGTATTTT

V: TRBV28
J: TRBJ1-5
D: NA
size: NA
CDR3: CASSILSGNQPQHF
DNA: TGTGCCAGCAGTATTCTTTCGGGCAATCAGCCCCAGCATTTT

V: TRBV20-1
J: TRBJ1-5
D: NA
size: many
CDR3: CSVTYSNQPQHF
DNA: TGCAGTGTTACGTATAGCAATCAGCCCCAGCATTTT

V: TRBV6-1
J: TRBJ2-2
D: TRBD2
size: many
CDR3: CASKREGRNTGELFF
DNA: TGTGCCAGCAAACGGGAGGGCCGGAACACCGGGGAGCTGTTTTTT

V: TRBV28
J: TRBJ2-5
D: TRBD1
size: many
CDR3: CASSATGGETQYF
DNA: TGTGCCAGCAGTGCCACAGGGGGCGAGACCCAGTACTTC

V: TRBV4-1
J: TRBJ2-1
D: NA
size: many
CDR3: CASSRLVANEQFF
DNA: TGCGCCAGCAGCCGACTAGTGGCGAATGAGCAGTTCTTC

V: TRBV19
J: TRBJ2-1
D: TRBD2
size: NA
CDR3: CASSIAPWGGGRFGEQFF
DNA: TGTGCCAGTAGTATCGCCCCCTGGGGAGGCGGGAGGTTCGGTGAGCAGTTCTTC

V: TRBV30
J: TRBJ2-7
D: NA
size: many
CDR3: CAWRGLAEQYF
DNA: TGTGCCTGGAGGGGATTGGCCGAGCAGTACTTC

V: TRBV28
J: TRBJ1-1
D: NA
size: many
CDR3: CASSRGGRTEAFF
DNA: TGTGCCAGCAGTCGGGGGGGAAGGACTGAAGCTTTCTTT

V: TRBV14
J: TRBJ2-1
D: NA
size: NA
CDR3: CASSQPLVGSNEQFF
DNA: TGTGCCAGCAGCCAACCTCTGGTGGGGTCAAATGAGCAGTTCTTC

V: TRBV20-1
J: TRBJ2-7
D: TRBD1
size: NA
CDR3: CSANRDRVSNEQYF
DNA: TGCAGTGCCAACCGGGACAGGGTTTCCAACGAGCAGTACTTC

V: TRBV5-1
J: TRBJ2-1
D: TRBD2
size: few
CDR3: CASSSSGIMNEQFF
DNA: TGCGCCAGCAGCTCTAGCGGGATAATGAATGAGCAGTTCTTC

V: TRBV9
J: TRBJ2-3
D: TRBD1
size: few
CDR3: CASSVRDRVPDTQYF
DNA: TGTGCCAGCAGCGTAAGGGACAGGGTCCCAGATACGCAGTATTTT

V: TRBV5-6
J: TRBJ2-3
D: TRBD2
size: once
CDR3: CASSLGLAGFTDTQYF
DNA: TGTGCCAGCAGCTTGGGACTAGCGGGGTTCACAGATACGCAGTATTTT

V: TRBV7-6
J: TRBJ1-1
D: NA
size: NA
CDR3: CASSPNPGLVGIGAFF
DNA: TGTGCCAGCAGCCCAAACCCCGGACTGGTTGGGATTGGAGCTTTCTTT

V: TRBV28
J: TRBJ2-7
D: TRBD1
size: NA
CDR3: CAISDGTGGWEQYF
DNA: TGTGCCATCTCGGACGGGACAGGGGGCTGGGAGCAGTACTTC

V: TRBV12-3/TRBV12-4
J: TRBJ2-6
D: TRBD1
size: many
CDR3: CASSSGQGHSGANVLTF
DNA: TGTGCCAGCAGTTCGGGACAGGGGCACTCTGGGGCCAACGTCCTGACTTTC

V: TRBV7-8
J: TRBJ2-1
D: TRBD2
size: many
CDR3: CASRLRGGGASYNEQFF
DNA: TGTGCCAGCAGACTGAGGGGCGGGGGGGCGTCCTACAATGAGCAGTTCTTC

V: TRBV4-1
J: TRBJ1-1
D: TRBD1
size: NA
CDR3: CASSQEQGATEAFF
DNA: TGCGCCAGCAGCCAAGAACAGGGGGCCACTGAAGCTTTCTTT

V: TRBV18
J: TRBJ2-1
D: NA
size: NA
CDR3: CASSPPSKNEQFF
DNA: TGTGCCAGCTCACCACCCTCGAAGAATGAGCAGTTCTTC

V: TRBV6-1
J: TRBJ2-7
D: TRBD2
size: many
CDR3: CASRTPQGGYEQYF
DNA: TGTGCCAGCAGGACCCCGCAGGGAGGGTACGAGCAGTACTTC

V: TRBV11-2
J: TRBJ2-7
D: NA
size: many
CDR3: CASSFRLSYEQYF
DNA: TGTGCCAGCAGCTTCCGGCTATCCTACGAGCAGTACTTC

V: TRBV9
J: TRBJ2-5
D: NA
size: NA
CDR3: CASGAGTRGGTQYF
DNA: TGTGCCAGCGGGGCCGGAACCCGGGGAGGGACCCAGTACTTC

V: TRBV7-8
J: TRBJ2-5
D: TRBD2
size: many
CDR3: CASDSSGGAAETQYF
DNA: TGTGCCAGCGATTCTAGCGGGGGGGCCGCTGAGACCCAGTACTTC

V: TRBV18
J: TRBJ1-4
D: NA
size: many
CDR3: CASSPRQDEKLFF
DNA: TGTGCCAGCTCACCACGGCAGGATGAAAAACTGTTTTTT

V: TRBV6-6
J: TRBJ1-5
D: NA
size: few
CDR3: CASSYLDSNQPQHF
DNA: TGTGCCAGCAGTTACTTGGACAGCAATCAGCCCCAGCATTTT

V: TRBV30
J: TRBJ2-5
D: NA
size: many
CDR3: CAWLGTAGTQYF
DNA: TGTGCCTGGCTCGGGACCGCAGGGACCCAGTACTTC

V: TRBV7-8
J: TRBJ2-1
D: NA
size: NA
CDR3: CASSLVAGSCNEQFF
DNA: TGTGCCAGCAGCTTAGTGGCAGGGTCGTGCAATGAGCAGTTCTTC

V: TRBV5-4
J: TRBJ2-7
D: TRBD1
size: NA
CDR3: CASADRRTGVQEQYF
DNA: TGTGCCAGCGCCGATCGTCGGACAGGGGTGCAAGAGCAGTACTTC

V: TRBV18
J: TRBJ1-1
D: NA
size: many
CDR3: CASSPNTGNTEAFF
DNA: TGTGCCAGCTCACCAAACACGGGGAACACTGAAGCTTTCTTT

V: TRBV2
J: TRBJ2-5
D: NA
size: many
CDR3: CASSWRLRETQYF
DNA: TGTGCCAGCAGTTGGCGGCTCAGAGAGACCCAGTACTTC

V: TRBV30
J: TRBJ1-5
D: NA
size: NA
CDR3: CAWSSRLNQPQHF
DNA: TGTGCCTGGAGTTCCCGTCTCAATCAGCCCCAGCATTTT

V: TRBV5-1
J: TRBJ1-2
D: TRBD1
size: NA
CDR3: CASSSSGTGGLYYGYTF
DNA: TGCGCCAGCAGCTCGTCCGGGACAGGGGGACTTTACTATGGCTACACCTTC

V: TRBV6-1
J: TRBJ1-1
D: NA
size: NA
CDR3: CASSTLGGRAEAFF
DNA: TGTGCCAGCAGTACTCTGGGGGGGAGGGCTGAAGCTTTCTTT

V: TRBV5-1
J: TRBJ2-1
D: NA
size: few
CDR3: CASSPAPFPEQFF
DNA: TGCGCCAGCAGCCCGGCGCCCTTTCCTGAGCAGTTCTTC

V: TRBV6-1
J: TRBJ2-7
D: NA
size: many
CDR3: CASRRDRAASGEQYF
DNA: TGTGCCAGCAGGAGGGACCGGGCCGCGTCGGGTGAGCAGTACTTC

V: TRBV7-9
J: TRBJ2-7
D: TRBD1
size: NA
CDR3: CASGPHGTGLSEQYF
DNA: TGTGCCAGCGGCCCCCACGGGACAGGGCTTAGTGAGCAGTACTTC

V: TRBV6-1
J: TRBJ1-3
D: TRBD1
size: NA
CDR3: CASRPAGTAGNTIYF
DNA: TGTGCCAGCAGACCTGCCGGGACAGCTGGAAACACCATATATTTT